These T cell receptor beta chains were read from a single sample in a study of shared clonotypes between healthy human individuals. Clones were read by immunoSEQ multiplex PCR, and TCRdb kept only the in-frame ones, dropping some. The sample includes millions of clones, just over 90% of them seen just once. Sample: naive CD4+ T cells sorted from blood. These receptors originate from a man between 18 and 29 years old in good health. CDR3s include the opening cysteine and the closing phenylalanine or tryptophan. D genes are given only for firm matches. Only some rows state a clone size, as once, few, many or a class for expanded clones.

j_gene,v_gene,d_gene,abundance,CDR3nt,CDR3aa
TRBJ2-2,TRBV10-1,NA,NA,TGCGCCAGCAGTGCCAGGACTTACGGGGAGCTGTTTTTT,CASSARTYGELFF
TRBJ2-2,TRBV27,TRBD2,NA,TGTGCCAGCACCCACGCAGCGGGAGAGAACACCGGGGAGCTGTTTTTT,CASTHAAGENTGELFF
TRBJ2-5,TRBV7-9,TRBD1,NA,TGTGCCAGCAGCTGGCATCTCGACAGGGCTCAAGAGACCCAGTACTTC,CASSWHLDRAQETQYF
TRBJ1-2,TRBV29-1,NA,NA,TGCAGCGTTGGTGCAGGGATACAACTTACCCACTATGGCTACACCTTC,CSVGAGIQLTHYGYTF
TRBJ2-4,TRBV6-1,NA,NA,TGTGCCAGCAGTGAGGGGGTAGCCAAAAACATTCAGTACTTC,CASSEGVAKNIQYF
TRBJ2-4,TRBV6-5,TRBD2,NA,TGTGCCAGCAGTTACTCGGCGGGAGTCGCCAAAAACATTCAGTACTTC,CASSYSAGVAKNIQYF
TRBJ1-6,TRBV7-2,NA,NA,TGTGCCAGCAGCTTATTAGGCAGGGATAATTCACCCCTCCACTTT,CASSLLGRDNSPLHF
TRBJ2-1,TRBV5-1,NA,once,TGCGCCAGCAGCTTGGCCCCGGGATCGGTGAATGAGCAGTTCTTC,CASSLAPGSVNEQFF
TRBJ2-5,TRBV10-3,NA,NA,TGTGCCATCAGTGATGTACGGGCCCAAGAGACCCAGTACTTC,CAISDVRAQETQYF
TRBJ2-5,TRBV15,TRBD2,NA,TGTGCCACCAGCAGCCGCCCGGGACTAGCGGGAGGGGGGCGAGAGACCCAGTACTTC,CATSSRPGLAGGGRETQYF
TRBJ1-5,TRBV5-1,NA,NA,TGCGCCAGCAGCTTGGCTGATCCTAGCAATCAGCCCCAGCATTTT,CASSLADPSNQPQHF
TRBJ2-1,TRBV6-5,TRBD2,NA,TGTGCCAGCAGGGCTAGCGGGAGACCCTGGCAGTTCTTC,CASRASGRPWQFF
TRBJ2-3,TRBV7-9,NA,once,TGTGCCAGCAGTGCCGGAATTACCCTAGGAACAGATACGCAGTATTTT,CASSAGITLGTDTQYF
TRBJ1-2,TRBV30,TRBD1,NA,TGTGCCTGGAGTGTATCCGCAGGGGGGAACTATGGCTACACCTTC,CAWSVSAGGNYGYTF
TRBJ2-2,TRBV7-9,NA,NA,TGTGCCAGCAGCTTAAGACGCGTCGGCGACACCGGGGAGCTGTTTTTT,CASSLRRVGDTGELFF
TRBJ2-7,TRBV9,NA,NA,TGTGCCAGCAGCGTAGATCCCGATTACGAGCAGTACTTC,CASSVDPDYEQYF
TRBJ1-6,TRBV30,NA,NA,TGTGCCTGGAGTCCCTCGATTAGCTCACCCCTCCACTTT,CAWSPSISSPLHF
TRBJ2-1,TRBV30,TRBD2,NA,TGTGCCTGGAGTTCTCGCGGGAGGAAACAGAATGAGCAGTTCTTC,CAWSSRGRKQNEQFF
TRBJ1-3,TRBV9,TRBD1,NA,TGTGCCAGCAGCCCCCAGACAGGGATAGGAAACACCATATATTTT,CASSPQTGIGNTIYF
TRBJ1-2,TRBV6-6,NA,NA,TGTGCCAGCAGTAGCCCCCGCGGGACGGGTGGCTACACCTTC,CASSSPRGTGGYTF
TRBJ2-1,TRBV7-9,TRBD2,NA,TGTGCCAGCAGCTTTAGCGGGGGCTCCTACAATGAGCAGTTCTTC,CASSFSGGSYNEQFF